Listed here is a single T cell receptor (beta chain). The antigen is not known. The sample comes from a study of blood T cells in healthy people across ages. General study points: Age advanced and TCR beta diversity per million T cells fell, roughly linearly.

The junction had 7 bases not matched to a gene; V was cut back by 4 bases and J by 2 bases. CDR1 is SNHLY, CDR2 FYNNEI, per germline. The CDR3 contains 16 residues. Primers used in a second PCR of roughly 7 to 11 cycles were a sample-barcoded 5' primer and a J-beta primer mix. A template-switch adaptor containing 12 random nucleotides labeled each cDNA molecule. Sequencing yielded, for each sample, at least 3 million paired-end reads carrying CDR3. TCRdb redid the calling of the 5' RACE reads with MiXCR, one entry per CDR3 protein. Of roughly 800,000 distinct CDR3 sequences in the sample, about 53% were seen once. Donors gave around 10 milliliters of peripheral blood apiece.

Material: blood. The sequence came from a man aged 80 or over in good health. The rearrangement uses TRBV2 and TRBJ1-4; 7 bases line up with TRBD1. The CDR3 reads CASSGNRGGTNEKLFF. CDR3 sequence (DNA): TGTGCCAGCAGTGGGAACAGGGGTGGGACTAATGAAAAACTGTTTTTT. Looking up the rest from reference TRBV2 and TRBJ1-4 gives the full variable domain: EPEVTQTPSHQVTQMGQEVILRCVPISNHLYFYWYRQILGQKVEFLVSFYNNEISEKSEIFDDQFSVERPDGSNFTLKIRSTKLEDSAMYFCASSGNRGGTNEKLFFGSGTQLSVL.